These 16 T cell receptor beta chains came from one sample sequenced in a study of CD8 T cells in ankylosing spondylitis. Study-wide points: Ankylosing spondylitis blood appeared to be characterized by a TCR beta motif of under 10 highly homologous variants.

MiXCR, applied by TCRdb to the 5' RACE reads, yields one record per CDR3 protein. The sample lists around 490,000 distinct CDR3 sequences, less than 6% occurring once. These receptors' antigens are unknown. Source material: blood, either unsorted or a sorted T cell fraction (not recorded which). The source of these receptors is a male donor with ankylosing spondylitis.

This clonotype was seen at least ten times. V usage is TRBV6-1 and J usage is TRBJ1-6; 7 bases align to TRBD1. The V and J ends lost 6 bases and 0 bases, in that order; junction bases with no gene match: 2. The germline gives CDR1 MNHNS, CDR2 SASEGT. The CDR3 extends over 15 amino acids. The CDR3 DNA is TGTGCCAGCAGGGGACAGAGCTCCTATAATTCACCCCTCCACTTT. It encodes CASRGQSSYNSPLHF.

This clonotype was seen at least ten times. The chain uses TRBV28 and TRBJ1-1; D remains unclear. V was shortened by 3 bases and J by 7 bases, with 15 bases between the two germline ends. Germline V gene lookup returns CDR1 MDHEN and CDR2 SYDVKM. The CDR3 sequence is 14 residues long. The chain's CDR3 is CASSFWVDISEAFF. The CDR3 coding sequence is TGTGCCAGCAGTTTTTGGGTGGATATTAGTGAAGCTTTCTTT.

There are many counts of this clonotype. The chain recombines TRBV25-1 with TRBJ2-7; 7 bases are a match to TRBD1. The germline V gene has CDR1 MGHDK and CDR2 SYGVNS. The CDR3 consists of 15 residues. V was pared by 3 bases and J by 7 bases, with 12 bases of the junction left unmatched. The CDR3 nucleotides read TGTGCCAGCAGTGAGTTCCGGACAGGCTCCCAAGAGCAGTACTTC. It yields the protein CASSEFRTGSQEQYF.

The table lists this clonotype with many counts. The rearrangement links TRBV12-3 or TRBV12-4 to TRBJ1-2, with 9 bases that match TRBD1. The CDR3 is 14 residues long. J gave up 8 bases and V 10 bases, and 14 bases lay outside the gene matches. The CDR3 DNA reads as TGTGCCACCGAAAGGACAGGGGCCCCCGGGGGCTACACCTTC. Translation: CATERTGAPGGYTF.

This sequence joins TRBV11-2 and TRBJ2-1, with 7 bases fitting TRBD2. The junction had 2 bases not matched to a gene; V was cut back by 1 base and J by 2 bases. This CDR3 region has 15 residues. CDR1 and CDR2 from the germline V gene are SGHAT and FQNNGV. The CDR3 protein is CASSLVLAAYNEQFF. CDR3 in DNA: TGTGCCAGCAGCTTAGTTCTAGCGGCCTACAATGAGCAGTTCTTC. The whole variable domain, remainder taken from reference TRBV11-2 and TRBJ2-1, is EAGVAQSPRYKIIEKRQSVAFWCNPISGHATLYWYQQILGQGPKLLIQFQNNGVVDDSQLPKDRFSAERLKGVDSTLKIQPAKLEDSAVYLCASSLVLAAYNEQFFGPGTRLTVL.

This clonotype was found many times. This chain uses TRBV20-1 with TRBJ2-7; TRBD1 agrees at 8 bases. CDR1 DFQATT and CDR2 SNEGSKA come from the germline V gene (reference sequence). The CDR3 sequence is 15 residues long. With V trimmed by 5 bases and J by 0 bases, 9 bases remained unmatched. CDR3: CSAPLWTGSSYEQYF. The CDR3 DNA reads as TGCAGTGCTCCCCTCTGGACAGGGAGCTCCTACGAGCAGTACTTC.

This clonotype was detected many times. The rearrangement joins TRBV10-3 to TRBJ2-5; TRBD1 matches 7 bases. The V segment lost 5 bases and the J segment 2 bases; nucleotides outside the gene matches: 5. The CDR3 extends over 14 amino acids. Germline V gene lookup returns CDR1 ENHRY and CDR2 SYGVKD. The CDR3 DNA sequence: TGTGCCATCAGTAGGGACAGCTTACAAGAGACCCAGTACTTC. This codes for CAISRDSLQETQYF.

In its sample, this clonotype was seen many times. The J gene is TRBJ1-1, the V gene TRBV6-5; D is undetermined. The V gene lost 2 bases and the J gene lost 1 base, with 11 bases spanning the gap. CDR1 and CDR2 from the germline V gene are MNHEY and SVGAGI. The CDR3 has 15 amino acids. CDR3 nucleotides: TGTGCCAGCAGTTACGAGGGCATCTCGAACACTGAAGCTTTCTTT. Translated, it gives CASSYEGISNTEAFF.

This clonotype was counted many times. The chain employs TRBV10-3 and TRBJ2-2; 9 positions match TRBD1. The CDR3 totals 17 residues. Germline-derived CDR1 and CDR2 are ENHRY and SYGVKD. V trimming: 3 bases; J trimming: 0 bases; junction bases outside the gene matches: 5. Here the CDR3 reads CAISDSWTGANTGELFF. CDR3 DNA: TGTGCCATCAGTGATTCCTGGACAGGGGCGAACACCGGGGAGCTGTTTTTT.

This clonotype was seen many times. The J gene is TRBJ2-1, the V gene TRBV20-1, with D unresolved. The V end lost 1 base, the J end lost 8 bases, and 9 bases lay between the germline ends. Germline CDR1 DFQATT, CDR2 SNEGSKA (reference sequence). The CDR3 totals 12 residues. CDR3 sequence reads: CSARAGWDEQFF. The CDR3 DNA reads TGCAGTGCTAGAGCCGGATGGGATGAGCAGTTCTTC.

This clonotype occurred many times. This sequence joins TRBV5-1 and TRBJ2-5, with TRBD1 identical over 7 bases. This CDR3 spans 13 amino acids. V gave up 7 bases and J gave up 3 bases; unmatched junction bases: 6. Germline-derived CDR1 and CDR2 are SGHRS and YFSETQ. The CDR3 DNA sequence: TGCGCCAGCGGGGACAGTTACAAAGAGACCCAGTACTTC. Protein sequence: CASGDSYKETQYF. Using reference TRBV5-1 and TRBJ2-5 for the parts outside the CDR3, the full variable domain is KAGVTQTPRYLIKTRGQQVTLSCSPISGHRSVSWYQQTPGQGLQFLFEYFSETQRNKGNFPGRFSGRQFSNSRSEMNVSTLELGDSALYLCASGDSYKETQYFGPGTRLLVL.

This clonotype has a count of ten or more. CDR3 protein: CASSELVNTEAFF. In DNA, the CDR3 is TGCGCCAGCAGTGAGTTGGTCAACACTGAAGCTTTCTTT. This chain connects TRBV10-1 to TRBJ1-1; D ambiguous. This CDR3 has 13 residues. Germline V gene data show CDR1 as WNHNN and CDR2 as SYGVQD (reference sequence). Trimming shortened V by 1 base and J by 2 bases, and 5 bases separated the two germline ends.

Concerning this clonotype itself: This may come from a read error, since a much larger clone is one base off. The rearrangement links TRBV20-1 to TRBJ2-2, with 10 bases lining up with TRBD1. CDR1 and CDR2 (germline): DFQATT, SNEGSKA (reference sequence). The CDR3 contains 14 residues. The CDR3 spells CSAKRDRGTGKLFF. CDR3 nucleotide sequence: TGCAGTGCTAAACGGGACAGGGGCACCGGGAAGCTGTTTTTT.

This clonotype has only a few counts. The chain recombines TRBV7-9 with TRBJ2-2; 8 bases map to TRBD2. The CDR3 loop spans 16 amino acids. Germline assignment: CDR1 SEHNR and CDR2 FQNEAQ (reference sequence). J was trimmed by 4 bases and V by 3 bases; bases with no gene match: 7. CDR3 protein: CASSFVLAELTGELFF. The CDR3 DNA reads as TGTGCCAGCAGCTTTGTACTAGCGGAACTCACCGGGGAGCTGTTTTTT.

Many counts were recorded for this clonotype. This sequence joins TRBV5-5 and TRBJ2-1; 10 nucleotides match TRBD2. J was trimmed by 6 bases and V by 4 bases; bases with no gene match: 7. Germline CDR1 SGHKS, CDR2 YYEKEE (reference sequence). CDR3 size: 15 residues. CDR3: CASSTGLADPNEQFF. DNA for the CDR3: TGTGCCAGCAGCACAGGACTAGCGGACCCCAATGAGCAGTTCTTC.

This clonotype was counted many times. This chain uses TRBV7-9 with TRBJ2-5; the match to TRBD1 covers 7 bases. Germline loops: CDR1 SEHNR, CDR2 FQNEAQ (reference sequence). This CDR3 has 15 residues. Trimming cost V 5 bases and J 0 bases; bases outside gene matches: 6. For the CDR3, the DNA is TGTGCCAGCAGCCGAAGACAGGGTTACCAAGAGACCCAGTACTTC. This encodes CASSRRQGYQETQYF.